Listed below are T cell receptor beta chains from one sample, sequenced in a study of blood T cell repertoires in COVID-19. Data came from immunoSEQ multiplex PCR; TCRdb stores just in-frame clones and leaves some out. The table includes more than 300,000 clones, 80% to 90% detected once. Sample: peripheral blood. The receptors originated from a woman in her thirties with COVID-19, enrolled during active disease. Both conserved end residues are part of each CDR3. D genes are given only for firm matches. A row's size may be missing; if present it is once, few, many or a size class.

cdr3_nt | cdr3_aa | clone_size | d_call | j_call | v_call
TGTGCCAGCAGTTCCCACAAAGCAACTAATGAAAAACTGTTTTTT | CASSSHKATNEKLFF | once | NA | TRBJ1-4 | TRBV27
TGTGCCAGCAGTGAAACAGGGTCCTTCTCTGGAAACACCATATATTTT | CASSETGSFSGNTIYF | NA | NA | TRBJ1-3 | TRBV25-1
TGTGCCAGCAGTTACCTGGGAGACTACAATGAGCAGTTCTTC | CASSYLGDYNEQFF | NA | NA | TRBJ2-1 | TRBV6-6
TGCAGCGTTTTCGGACAGGGGTTGCTCGATGAAGCTTTCTTT | CSVFGQGLLDEAFF | NA | TRBD1 | TRBJ1-1 | TRBV29-1
TGTGCCAGCAGCCGGGCGGCGGGAGGGGCCAAAAACATTCAGTACTTC | CASSRAAGGAKNIQYF | NA | TRBD2 | TRBJ2-4 | TRBV3-1/TRBV3-2
TGTGCCAGCAGCTTAGTCCGTGTCGGGTCAGCCAATAATGAAAAACTGTTTTTT | CASSLVRVGSANNEKLFF | few | NA | TRBJ1-4 | TRBV7-2
TGTGCCAGCAGCTTGCTAGCGGGAGGGCGGGACAAGCAGTACTTC | CASSLLAGGRDKQYF | NA | TRBD2 | TRBJ2-7 | TRBV5-6
TGTGCCAGCAGTTACGGTCGAGTCACCGGGGAGCTGTTTTTT | CASSYGRVTGELFF | NA | NA | TRBJ2-2 | TRBV6-2/TRBV6-3
TGTGCCAGCAGCTCCCGGACAGGGAATAATGAAAAACTGTTTTTT | CASSSRTGNNEKLFF | NA | TRBD1 | TRBJ1-4 | TRBV7-2
TGTGCTAGTGGCCAGGGTTCCCTAGATACGCAGTATTTT | CASGQGSLDTQYF | NA | NA | TRBJ2-3 | TRBV12-5
TGTGCCAGCAGCTCCGCGGCGTTGCTAGCGGGAGTCTACGAGCAGTACTTC | CASSSAALLAGVYEQYF | NA | TRBD2 | TRBJ2-7 | TRBV7-2
TGTGCCAGTAGCTCCAACCCGGGACTGGGAATCAATGAGCAGTTCTTC | CASSSNPGLGINEQFF | NA | NA | TRBJ2-1 | TRBV19
TGTGCCAGCAGTCCCCCTCAGGGTCCCAACGTCCTGACTTTC | CASSPPQGPNVLTF | NA | NA | TRBJ2-6 | TRBV28
TGTGCCAGCAGTTACGGGACAGGGGGCTATGGCTACACCTTC | CASSYGTGGYGYTF | NA | TRBD1 | TRBJ1-2 | TRBV7-2
TGTGCCAGCAGTTCAACAAGGGCTAGCGACCCCTACGAGCAGTACTTC | CASSSTRASDPYEQYF | few | NA | TRBJ2-7 | TRBV28
TGTGCCAGCAGACCCGCCGGACAGGGAAACTACGAGCAGTACTTC | CASRPAGQGNYEQYF | NA | TRBD1 | TRBJ2-7 | TRBV28
TGTGCCAGCTCACCCGTCAGGGAAAGTGGATACGAGCAGTACTTC | CASSPVRESGYEQYF | NA | NA | TRBJ2-7 | TRBV18
TGCGCCAGCAGCTTGGCCGTGACAGGGTTTGATGAGCAGTTCTTC | CASSLAVTGFDEQFF | NA | TRBD1 | TRBJ2-1 | TRBV5-1
TGTGCCAGCAGCTTAGAGGATACGCAGTATTTT | CASSLEDTQYF | NA | NA | TRBJ2-3 | TRBV6-1
TGTGCCAGCAGCCGGCTCGGGGTGGTCGATGAAAAACTGTTTTTT | CASSRLGVVDEKLFF | NA | NA | TRBJ1-4 | TRBV11-2
TGTGCCAGCAGCCCTAGGACACTGTACTACGAGCAGTACTTC | CASSPRTLYYEQYF | NA | NA | TRBJ2-7 | TRBV9
TGCGCCAGCAGCCAATCCCAGGGTGGGGAGCAGTACTTC | CASSQSQGGEQYF | once | NA | TRBJ2-7 | TRBV4-3
TGCGCCAGCAGCCAATGGGCCAGCTCCTACAATGAGCAGTTCTTC | CASSQWASSYNEQFF | NA | NA | TRBJ2-1 | TRBV4-1
TGTGCCAGCAGGGGACTAGCGGGATCCGGGGAGCTGTTTTTT | CASRGLAGSGELFF | NA | TRBD2 | TRBJ2-2 | TRBV2
TGTGCCAGCAGCGTAACCACGGGACTAGCGGGAGCAGAGACCCAGTACTTC | CASSVTTGLAGAETQYF | NA | TRBD2 | TRBJ2-5 | TRBV9
TGTGCCAGCGGTAGGACAGGGTACGAGCAGTACTTC | CASGRTGYEQYF | NA | TRBD1 | TRBJ2-7 | TRBV2
TGTGCCAGCAGTGGGGGGGGCCTCCAAGAGACCCAGTACTTC | CASSGGGLQETQYF | once | NA | TRBJ2-5 | TRBV11-2
TGCGCCAGCAGCCACTTTGAGGCCGGTTCACCCCTCCACTTT | CASSHFEAGSPLHF | NA | NA | TRBJ1-6 | TRBV4-1
TGCAGCGCCACGGATGGCTACACCTTC | CSATDGYTF | NA | NA | TRBJ1-2 | TRBV29-1
TGTGCCAGTATCTTCGGAGCGGGAGGGCCCGCAGATACGCAGTATTTT | CASIFGAGGPADTQYF | NA | TRBD2 | TRBJ2-3 | TRBV6-6
TGTGCCAGCACGCCATCAGCGGGAGCGGGAGAGACCCAGTACTTC | CASTPSAGAGETQYF | NA | TRBD2 | TRBJ2-5 | TRBV28
TGTGCCAGCAGCTTAGGCAGGGATGAGCAGTACTTC | CASSLGRDEQYF | NA | NA | TRBJ2-7 | TRBV5-6
TGTGCCAGCAGTTCCAGGGGTTTGCTCGTTTATTCACCCCTCCACTTT | CASSSRGLLVYSPLHF | NA | NA | TRBJ1-6 | TRBV28